This T cell receptor (beta chain) was retrieved from a study of T cell repertoires in cytomegalovirus infection. In the study overall: Signatures in public TCR beta sequences pointed to both CMV infection and matching HLA type.

This clonotype has a handful of counts. The antigen remains undetermined. CDR3 length equals 16 residues. Germline V gene sequence: CDR1 SGDLS, CDR2 YYNGEE. V lost 3 bases and J 1 base, leaving 16 bases between the germline ends. The study, taken as a whole, reports: HLA-C-restricted, CMV-specific TCR beta clonotypes were dominant ex vivo. Public TCR beta family frequency separated CMV-and-HLA carriers, including in an independent cohort.

TCRdb processed the reads anew with MiXCR; each CDR3 protein has one entry. Among roughly 640,000 distinct CDR3 sequences listed, 20% to 25% were seen once. This receptor was identified in a human donor in good health (CMV status not recorded). Some clones in this sample may be carry-over from other donors' samples. The chain combines TRBV9 with TRBJ1-1; D remains unclear. The sequenced sample consisted of CD8+ T cells from PBMCs. CDR3 amino acids: CASSGGPTPKNTEAFF. DNA for the CDR3: TGTGCCAGCAGCGGGGGTCCGACACCCAAGAACACTGAAGCTTTCTTT.